The 28 T cell receptor beta chains listed next were all sequenced from one sample in a study of T cells expressing NK-cell markers. TCRdb reprocessed the 5' RACE reads; each CDR3 protein has one entry and no DNA is given. Listed are hundreds of thousands of distinct CDR3 sequences; around 5.2% falls within the top ten. The material sequenced was blood T cells: a sorted CD56 or NKG2C T cell subset, CD4+ or CD8+ T cells, or bulk PBMC T cells (not recorded which). These receptors were collected from a man aged 18-75 years in good health.

The V and J genes are TRBV7-9 and TRBJ1-5; checking the TCRdb D call of TRBD1 is not possible without DNA. In germline, CDR1 is SEHNR, CDR2 FQNEAQ (reference sequence). The CDR3 has 16 amino acids. CDR3 region: CASSLSKTGDWQPQHF.

The CDR3 spells CASSYTRIAGGTYEQYF. The chain joins TRBV6-5 to TRBJ2-7; TCRdb picks TRBD2, but there is no DNA to check that call. The CDR3 loop spans 17 amino acids. Germline V lookup: CDR1 MNHEY, CDR2 SVGAGI.

The chain links TRBV9 to TRBJ2-5; TCRdb gives TRBD2 as the D gene, but with no DNA this cannot be confirmed. Germline V gene sequence: CDR1 SGDLS, CDR2 YYNGEE. The CDR3 spans 15 residues. CDR3 in amino acids: CASSVTLASQETQYF.

The chain links TRBV3-1 to TRBJ1-1; checking the TCRdb D call of TRBD1 is not possible without DNA. Germline CDR1 and CDR2: LGHDT and YNNKEL (reference sequence). This CDR3 comprises 13 residues. CDR3: CASSPRRDPEAFF.

Here the CDR3 reads CSVGTGNTEAFF. This rearrangement joins TRBV29-1 to TRBJ1-1; TCRdb selects TRBD1, and the lack of DNA leaves this call unchecked. The CDR3 extends over 12 amino acids. Germline values: CDR1 SQVTM, CDR2 ANQGSEA.

The gene calls are TRBV19 and TRBJ2-1; the TCRdb D gene call, TRBD2, has no DNA to confirm it. The CDR3 runs 11 residues. Germline V lookup: CDR1 LNHDA, CDR2 SQIVND (reference sequence). CDR3 residues: CASSMVAEQFF.

This chain uses TRBV10-3 with TRBJ2-1; TCRdb outputs TRBD2, but without DNA this stays unchecked. Germline assignment: CDR1 ENHRY and CDR2 SYGVKD. The CDR3 extends over 15 amino acids. The CDR3: CAISDWESPYNEQFF.

V is TRBV18 and J is TRBJ1-2; TCRdb's D call of TRBD1 is untestable without DNA. This CDR3 contains 15 residues. Looked up from germline, CDR1 is KGHSH and CDR2 is LQKENI. The CDR3 sequence is CASSHGEVGNYGYTF.

This chain uses TRBV7-9 with TRBJ2-1; without DNA, the TCRdb call of TRBD2 cannot be checked. Germline assignment: CDR1 SEHNR and CDR2 FQNEAQ (reference sequence). The CDR3 runs to 16 residues. The CDR3 region is CASSRVGTLSYNEQFF.

The chain couples TRBV7-3 to TRBJ2-1; TCRdb's assignment of TRBD1 cannot be checked, as there is no DNA. This CDR3 comprises 14 residues. Germline lookup yields CDR1 SGHTA and CDR2 FQGTGA. The CDR3 is CASSWGDSDNEQFF.

The chain links TRBV24-1 to TRBJ2-1; TCRdb selects TRBD2, and the lack of DNA leaves this call unchecked. CDR3 length: 16 residues. From germline, CDR1 is KGHDR and CDR2 SFDVKD. CDR3: CATSDRAGDPFNEQFF.

This rearrangement joins TRBV7-8 to TRBJ2-5. The CDR3 covers 13 residues. CDR1 is SGHVS, CDR2 FQNEAQ, per germline. This CDR3 reads CASSGPYQETQYF.

The chain carries TRBV5-4 and TRBJ2-7; the D gene TCRdb calls, TRBD1, cannot be checked with no DNA. This CDR3 region has 16 residues. The germline V gene has CDR1 SGHNT and CDR2 YYREEE (reference sequence). The CDR3 reads CASSFFDRNFHRTQYF.

The chain links TRBV5-1 to TRBJ2-3; TCRdb picks TRBD2, but there is no DNA to check that call. CDR3 length: 16 residues. CDR1 is SGHRS and CDR2 is YFSETQ in the germline V gene. The CDR3 sequence is CASSPERLAGADTQYF.

The V call is TRBV6-1, the J call TRBJ1-5; TCRdb reports TRBD1, a call that lacks DNA to check it against. The germline V gene has CDR1 MNHNS and CDR2 SASEGT. The CDR3 sequence is 15 residues long. The CDR3 sequence is CASSPPGQQNQPQHF.

This rearrangement joins TRBV20-1 to TRBJ1-4. The CDR3 totals 14 residues. The germline CDR1 and CDR2 sequences are DFQATT and SNEGSKA (reference sequence). The CDR3 region is CSAREGRKNEKLFF.

The chain couples TRBV5-1 to TRBJ2-3; TCRdb picks TRBD2, but there is no DNA to check that call. Per germline, CDR1 SGHRS and CDR2 YFSETQ. CDR3 length equals 13 residues. The chain's CDR3 is CASTEAATDTQYF.

The chain is built from TRBV24-1 and TRBJ2-3; TCRdb names TRBD2, which stays unverified in the absence of DNA. Germline loops: CDR1 KGHDR, CDR2 SFDVKD. The CDR3 length is 13 residues. CDR3 sequence reads: CATSKEGTDTQYF.

This chain connects TRBV2 to TRBJ1-2; TCRdb designates TRBD1, a call that cannot be tested without DNA. This CDR3 has 11 amino acids. Germline-derived CDR1 and CDR2 are SNHLY and FYNNEI. The CDR3 loop reads CASIGDRDYTF. Using reference TRBV2 and TRBJ1-2 for the parts outside the CDR3, the full variable domain is EPEVTQTPSHQVTQMGQEVILRCVPISNHLYFYWYRQILGQKVEFLVSFYNNEISEKSEIFDDQFSVERPDGSNFTLKIRSTKLEDSAMYFCASIGDRDYTFGSGTRLTVV.

The V gene is TRBV20-1, the J gene TRBJ2-1; the TCRdb D gene call, TRBD2, has no DNA to confirm it. The CDR3 is 16 residues long. The V gene's germline CDR1 is DFQATT and CDR2 SNEGSKA (reference sequence). CDR3 loop: CSAPARASGYYNEQFF.

The genes are TRBV6-1 and TRBJ2-3; absent DNA, TCRdb's TRBD2 call cannot be checked. The CDR3 covers 15 residues. Germline V gene data show CDR1 as MNHNS and CDR2 as SASEGT. CDR3 amino acids: CASRRSGPGTDTQYF.

The chain links TRBV19 to TRBJ1-5. Germline CDR1 LNHDA, CDR2 SQIVND (reference sequence). The CDR3 is 16 residues long. CDR3: CASSIGGGQGGQPQHF.

The CDR3 sequence: CSASRPGTEETQYF. The chain carries TRBV20-1 and TRBJ2-5; the D call from TCRdb, TRBD1, cannot be confirmed without DNA. CDR3 length: 14 residues. The germline CDR1 and CDR2 sequences are DFQATT and SNEGSKA (reference sequence).

This chain connects TRBV20-1 to TRBJ2-7; TCRdb gives TRBD1 as the D gene, but with no DNA this cannot be confirmed. The CDR3 loop spans 16 amino acids. Germline loops: CDR1 DFQATT, CDR2 SNEGSKA (reference sequence). The CDR3 region is CSASDRGSLTSYEQYF.

The V and J genes are TRBV5-1 and TRBJ2-5; TCRdb lists TRBD1, though no DNA is available to test this call. Germline CDR1 and CDR2: SGHRS and YFSETQ. This CDR3 is 14 amino acids long. This chain's CDR3 is CASTNQGARETQYF.

The chain is built from TRBV6-6 and TRBJ2-2. Per the germline V gene, CDR1 is MNHNY and CDR2 is SVGAGI (reference sequence). The CDR3 contains 13 residues. CDR3 region: CASSLTSTGELFF.

The rearrangement links TRBV7-9 to TRBJ1-6; TCRdb reports TRBD1, a call that lacks DNA to check it against. Per the germline V gene, CDR1 is SEHNR and CDR2 is FQNEAQ (reference sequence). CDR3 length: 17 residues. The CDR3 region is CASSALGQGNPNSPLHF. Drawing the rest from reference TRBV7-9 and TRBJ1-6, the complete variable domain is DTGVSQNPRHKITKRGQNVTFRCDPISEHNRLYWYRQTLGQGPEFLTYFQNEAQLEKSRLLSDRFSAERPKGSFSTLEIQRTEQGDSAMYLCASSALGQGNPNSPLHFGNGTRLTVT.

This chain joins TRBV15 and TRBJ2-5; absent DNA, TCRdb's TRBD1 call cannot be checked. The CDR3 contains 15 residues. Germline V lookup: CDR1 LNHNV, CDR2 YYDKDF (reference sequence). The CDR3 reads CATSRDSLPVETQYF.